The present T cell receptor (beta chain) was sequenced within a study of T cell responses to AZD1222 COVID-19 vaccine. Per the germline V gene, CDR1 is WNHNN and CDR2 is SYGVQD (reference sequence). The CDR3 runs to 15 residues. V was pared by 4 bases and J by 2 bases, with 14 bases between. Profiled with immunoSEQ multiplex PCR; TCRdb holds only in-frame clones, not every one. The table lists about 150,000 clones, just over 85% of them singletons. The input for sequencing was peripheral blood, taken 28 days after the second AZD1222 dose. V gene TRBV10-1 combines with J gene TRBJ1-1, with D hard to call. This clonotype originated in an adult who received the AZD1222 COVID-19 vaccine. CDR3 amino acids: CASSGGFGVNTEAFF. DNA for the CDR3: TGCGCCAGCAGTGGGGGATTTGGGGTCAACACTGAAGCTTTCTTT.